The clone carrying this TCR beta chain was observed a few times. The antigen remains unidentified. The PCR had 60 Vbeta and 13 Jbeta primers. Sequenced by immunoSEQ multiplex PCR; TCRdb stores in-frame clones only, minus some. This sample has hundreds of thousands of clones, with roughly 90% found just once. The data are from a study of cytomegalovirus exposure and HLA in healthy donors. Notes on the study in general: A later analysis reportedly found that, within productive TCRs, an Asian-associated ancestry cluster had fewer N-insertions than the mean observed across the roughly 690 donors. A later examination showed that TCR association rates differed by HLA locus, with DRB1 most and HLA-C fewest. Presence/absence analyses took donor sequencing depth as roughly uniform.

The TCR comes from a woman under 30 in good health and CMV-seronegative. The source material was PBMCs.

CDR3 residues: CASSGDSNYGYTF. CDR3 in DNA: TGTGCCAGCAGTGGTGACAGTAACTATGGCTACACCTTC. This rearrangement joins TRBV2 to TRBJ1-2; D perhaps matches TRBD1 (5 bases). V lost 4 bases, J lost 1 base, and 7 bases lay in between. CDR1 and CDR2 from the germline V gene are SNHLY and FYNNEI. CDR3 length equals 13 residues.